The 16 T cell receptor beta chains in this list originate from one sample, sequenced in a study of tumor and adjacent non-tumor tissue in lung cancer (dated by TCRdb to the late 2010s). RNA was isolated from bulk, unsorted tissue, and RNA quality was assessed with a NanoDrop ND-1000 and an Agilent 2100. Library creation used multiplex PCR. The sequencer listed for this sample is Illumina HiSeq 2500. Following protocols modified from ARM-PCR, the researchers constructed TCRbeta libraries through three rounds of nested PCR with primers (Table S4). Using fastp trimming at Q25 and MiXCR clonotype assembly, TCRdb reanalyzed the public sequencing data and kept in-frame beta chains. Rows merge per CDR3 protein into single entries with the most common DNA and genes. The sample data list fewer than 120,000 distinct CDR3 sequences, and 84% of these were observed just once. Approximately 22% of the sample goes to the ten largest clones.

Sample: lung tumor tissue. Source of these receptors: a man in his sixties or seventies with non-small cell lung cancer.

In regard to this clonotype: The junction differs from germline at one of its ends, possibly a read error. This chain links TRBV29-1 with TRBJ2-3; D perhaps matches TRBD1 (6 bases). The CDR3 consists of 15 residues. Per germline, CDR1 SQVTM and CDR2 ANQGSEA. CDR3 region: CSVTLGNGDTDTQYF. As DNA, the CDR3 is TGCAGCGTTACCCTCGGGAATGGGGACACAGATACACAGTATTTT.

Notes on this clonotype: No conserved phenylalanine or tryptophan is present at the end of the CDR3, so a read error is the likely explanation. The V gene is TRBV29-1, the J gene TRBJ2-3, with 13 bases aligning to TRBD2. The length of the CDR3 is 15 residues. Germline V gives CDR1 SQVTM, CDR2 ANQGSEA. The trim removed 4 bases at V and 4 bases at J, leaving 5 bases unmatched. CDR3 loop: CSVGLAGGWADTQYY. Written as DNA, the CDR3 is TGCAGCGTTGGACTAGCGGGAGGATGGGCAGATACGCAGTATTAT.

A word on this clonotype: A junction end diverges from the germline sequence, so it may reflect a read error. The V and J genes are TRBV4-3 and TRBJ2-7, with TRBD2 matching 7 bases. The CDR3 runs to 15 residues. Germline CDR1 is LGHNA and CDR2 is YSLEER. The CDR3 DNA is TGCGCCAGCAGCAAAGATCGGGACTATGGATACGAGCAGTACTTC. It translates to CASSKDRDYGYEQYF.

On this clonotype: A junction end diverges from the germline sequence, so it may reflect a read error. The V and J genes are TRBV6-1 and TRBJ2-6, with D tentatively TRBD1 (6 bases). This CDR3 is built from 14 residues. Germline V gene data show CDR1 as MNHNS and CDR2 as SASEGT. Here the CDR3 DNA reads TGTGCCAGTAGTGAGGGGGATGGGGCCAACGTCCTGACTTTC. Amino acids: CASSEGDGANVLTF.

In the case of this clonotype: Sequence at one end of the junction differs from germline and may be a read error. The chain is built from TRBV11-3 and TRBJ2-7; possible D gene TRBD2, 5 bases. The CDR3 sequence is 14 residues long. The germline gives CDR1 SGHNT, CDR2 YENEEA. The CDR3 loop is CASSLSTGSYEHYF. Written as DNA, the CDR3 is TGTGCCAGCAGCTTGTCGACGGGGTCGTACGAGCATTACTTC.

As regards this clonotype: At one of its ends the junction is not consistent with the germline gene, which may arise from a read error. This chain uses TRBV4-2 with TRBJ1-2, with D possibly matching TRBD1 (5 bases). The CDR3 consists of 16 residues. Germline CDR1 is LGHNA and CDR2 is YNFKEQ. CDR3 DNA: TGTGCCAGCAGCAAAGATTTGATCAGGGCCAACTATGGCTACACCTTC. It codes for CASSKDLIRANYGYTF.

Note on this clonotype: The junction does not match germline at one end; this may be a read error. The chain carries TRBV6-1 and TRBJ1-1, with TRBD1 as a possible D gene (5 bases). CDR1 and CDR2 from the germline V gene are MNHNS and SASEGT. The length of the CDR3 is 15 residues. CDR3 protein: CASSDSGVLNTEAFF. The CDR3 DNA reads as TGTGCAAGCAGTGATTCGGGGGTGCTGAACACTGAAGCTTTCTTT.

There are a few counts of this clonotype. The chain couples TRBV6-9 to TRBJ1-6, with D hard to call. The CDR3 runs to 18 residues. The V gene lost 2 bases and the J gene lost 7 bases, with 21 bases spanning the gap. From germline, CDR1 is MNHGY and CDR2 SVAAGI. The CDR3 sequence is CASSYGSGEVSSNSPLHF. In DNA form, the CDR3 reads TGTGCCAGCAGTTATGGTTCCGGGGAGGTTTCTTCAAATTCACCCCTCCACTTT.

About this clonotype itself: A much larger clonotype is one base distant, so this may be a read error. J is TRBJ1-5 and V is TRBV28; D call uncertain. Germline values: CDR1 MDHEN, CDR2 SYDVKM. The CDR3 is 12 amino acids. The CDR3 sequence is CASTGSNQSQHF. CDR3 in DNA: TGTGCCAGCACGGGCAGCAATCAGTCCCAGCATTTT.

This chain links TRBV10-2 with TRBJ2-1; a weak D match, TRBD2 (5 bases). CDR3 size: 14 residues. Germline CDR1 and CDR2: WSHSY and SAAADI. V was shortened by 8 bases and J by 8 bases, with 19 bases between the two germline ends. CDR3 DNA: TGCGCCAGCTGTGGGCCTCCACTAGTACATGAGCAGTTCTTC. Its protein product is CASCGPPLVHEQFF.

In the case of this clonotype: Its ends do not fully match the called genes, so a read error is possible. The rearrangement links TRBV6-5 to TRBJ1-6; D ambiguous. The CDR3 is 12 residues long. Germline-derived CDR1 and CDR2 are MNHEY and SVGAGI. The CDR3 region is CTNTSSNSSLHF. CDR3 in DNA: TGTACCAACACCAGTAGTAATTCATCCCTCCACTTT.

About this clonotype itself: This may stem from a read error, because a much larger clone lies one nucleotide away. This sequence joins TRBV7-9 and TRBJ1-4; TRBD1 might be the D (6 bases). There are 12 residues in the CDR3. In germline, CDR1 is SEHNR, CDR2 FQNEAQ (reference sequence). The CDR3 bases are TGTGCCAGCGGCAGGGGTAATGAAAAACTGTTATTT. Translation: CASGRGNEKLLF. Variable domain in full (rest from reference TRBV7-9 and TRBJ1-4): DTGVSQNPRHKITKRGQNVTFRCDPISEHNRLYWYRQTLGQGPEFLTYFQNEAQLEKSRLLSDRFSAERPKGSFSTLEIQRTEQGDSAMYLCASGRGNEKLLFGSGTQLSVL.

To note about this clonotype: It is likely a read error, because the conserved phenylalanine at the end of the CDR3 is missing. The chain carries TRBV6-2 or TRBV6-3 and TRBJ2-6; TRBD2 aligns across 9 bases. The CDR3 totals 16 residues. V dropped 10 bases and J dropped 2; count of bases not matched to a gene: 9. Germline V lookup: CDR1 MNHEY, CDR2 SVGEGT. In DNA form, the CDR3 reads TGTGCCACCAGCCTAGCGGGACCAGCTGGGGCCAACGTCCTGACTTAC. Translated: CATSLAGPAGANVLTY.

Regarding this clonotype: The junction and the germline gene differ at one end; a read error may be behind it. This sequence joins TRBV6-1 and TRBJ2-5, with 7 bases identical to TRBD2. CDR3 length: 12 amino acids. The germline V gene has CDR1 MNHNS and CDR2 SASEGT. The CDR3: CATSDQRDTQYF. The CDR3 DNA sequence: TGTGCCACCAGTGATCAGCGGGACACCCAGTACTTC.

As regards this clonotype: The junction departs from the called germline gene at one end, perhaps through a read error. The V and J genes are TRBV10-3 and TRBJ2-1; D gene ambiguous. The CDR3 is made up of 17 amino acids. Per the germline V gene, CDR1 is ENHRY and CDR2 is SYGVKD. The CDR3: CVISESDPLSSYNEQFF. The DNA of the CDR3 is TGTGTCATCAGTGAGTCCGACCCATTGAGCTCCTACAATGAGCAGTTCTTC.

This clonotype was seen many times. Here the CDR3 DNA reads TGTGCCAGCACTCCCCAGCAGGGCCTTAATGAAAAACTGTTTTTT. This encodes CASTPQQGLNEKLFF. The chain combines TRBV12-3 or TRBV12-4 with TRBJ1-4; maybe TRBD1 (5 bases). CDR3 length: 15 amino acids. V shed 7 bases and J shed 4 bases, with 16 bases lying between them.